This section outlines one T cell receptor (beta chain) sequence together with its context. Its cognate antigen is unknown. Unique molecular identifiers were linked by the library to individual cDNA molecules. TCRdb used MiXCR to reprocess the RACE reads, holding one entry per CDR3 protein. The sample has some 110,000 distinct CDR3 sequences, roughly 12% seen once. This record comes from a study of human T cells and chemical hapten exposure. The overall study: Weekly diphenylcyclopropenone doses were given to patients' scalps across the approximately 26-week study.

The germline V gene encodes CDR1 MNHEY and CDR2 SVGAGI. The junction had 4 bases not matched to a gene; V was cut back by 5 bases and J by 7 bases. The length of the CDR3 is 12 residues. Overall study results and limits: There was no change with DPC sensitization in TCRs above 1 in 1000 frequency.

Noted time point: patch test 1, 2 weeks after DPC sensitization. Sample treatment: therapeutic diphenylcyclopropenone sensitization with weekly scalp DPC. The chain has TRBV6-5 and TRBJ1-2; 7 bases fit TRBD1. The clonotype comes from a woman between 50 and 59 years old with alopecia areata. Some clones in this sample may be carry-over from other donors' samples. Sequences were derived from whole blood, sampled in connection with sensitization to the hapten diphenylcyclopropenone (DPC). The CDR3 loop is CASSEGTAGYTF. The CDR3 nucleotides read TGTGCCAGCAGTGAGGGGACAGCTGGCTACACCTTC.